Following are 8 T cell receptor beta chains from one sample sequenced in a study of blood T cells in healthy people across ages. A second about 7 to 11 cycle PCR used barcoded and J-beta primers. A single record per CDR3 protein comes from TCRdb applying MiXCR to the 5' RACE reads. Of roughly 1,800,000 distinct CDR3 sequences detected, around half appear once; the ten largest clones hold less than 2.5%. What was sequenced was blood. The source of these receptors is a woman between 40 and 55 years old in good health.

This clonotype was counted only a few times. The chain employs TRBV3-1 and TRBJ2-5; D remains ambiguous. The length of the CDR3 is 14 residues. Trimming cost V 0 bases and J 7 bases, with 12 bases left between them. From germline, CDR1 is LGHDT and CDR2 YNNKEL (reference sequence). The CDR3 coding sequence is TGTGCCAGCAGCCAAGATGAAATGGTGGGGACCCAGTACTTC. Translating gives CASSQDEMVGTQYF.

The chain employs TRBV11-2 and TRBJ2-5; 8 positions match TRBD1. Germline V CDR1 and CDR2: SGHAT, FQNNGV. This CDR3 region has 16 residues. The V and J ends lost 1 base and 1 base, in that order; junction bases with no gene match: 5. The CDR3 loop is CASSLAPGTGQETQYF. CDR3 in DNA: TGTGCCAGCAGCTTAGCCCCCGGGACAGGCCAAGAGACCCAGTACTTC.

This clonotype was detected only once. V usage is TRBV20-1 and J usage is TRBJ2-1; 10 nucleotides match TRBD2. J gave up 3 bases and V 3 bases, and 17 bases lay outside the gene matches. Per germline, CDR1 DFQATT and CDR2 SNEGSKA (reference sequence). The CDR3 loop spans 19 amino acids. In DNA form, the CDR3 reads TGCAGTGCTAGGCACTGGTCGGAAATTAGCGGGGGGAACTACAATGAGCAGTTCTTC. It is translated as CSARHWSEISGGNYNEQFF.

The rearrangement uses TRBV13 and TRBJ1-1; possibly TRBD1 for D (5 bases). Trimming shortened V by 2 bases and J by 0 bases, and 10 bases separated the two germline ends. The length of the CDR3 is 15 residues. CDR1 and CDR2 from the germline V gene are PRHDT and FYEKMQ (reference sequence). In nucleotides, the CDR3 is TGTGCCAGCAGCTTATTCGACAGATTGAACACTGAAGCTTTCTTT. It codes for CASSLFDRLNTEAFF.

Details on this clonotype: At one end the junction does not follow the germline gene, possibly because of a read error. The J gene is TRBJ2-3, the V gene TRBV20-1, with TRBD2 identical over 8 bases. Germline-derived CDR1 and CDR2 are DFQATT and SNEGSKA (reference sequence). The CDR3 is 15 amino acids. The CDR3 DNA reads TGCAGTGCCCCCACCGGGACTAGAAATCCAGATGCGCAGTATTTT. Translating gives CSAPTGTRNPDAQYF.

This clonotype was picked up a small number of times. The J gene is TRBJ1-6, the V gene TRBV6-5; D possibly corresponds to TRBD1 (5 bases). Trimming cost V 2 bases and J 8 bases, with 10 bases left between them. This CDR3 spans 14 amino acids. CDR1 is MNHEY and CDR2 is SVGAGI in the germline V gene. The CDR3 region is CASSYRGVHSPLHF. DNA of the CDR3: TGTGCCAGCAGTTACAGGGGAGTTCATTCACCCCTCCACTTT.

This clonotype has more than one count but fewer than ten. The chain links TRBV5-1 to TRBJ2-1, with 7 bases identical to TRBD2. The CDR3 runs 16 residues. Germline CDR1 is SGHRS and CDR2 is YFSETQ. The trim removed 0 bases at V and 6 bases at J, leaving 9 bases unmatched. As DNA, the CDR3 is TGCGCCAGCAGCTTGGTATCGGGGGGAGTAACCAATGAGCAGTTCTTC. Residues: CASSLVSGGVTNEQFF.

The rearrangement links TRBV6-5 to TRBJ1-6; no definite D call. The CDR3 is 12 amino acids. The V gene's germline CDR1 is MNHEY and CDR2 SVGAGI. V was shortened by 5 bases and J by 11 bases, with 10 bases between the two germline ends. The CDR3 DNA is TGTGCCAGCAGTCAACCCGGTGCACCCCTCCACTTT. This codes for CASSQPGAPLHF.